This section outlines one TCR beta chain sequence together with its context. Its antigen is not known. This sample was taken from a study of cytomegalovirus exposure and HLA in healthy donors. Both 60 Vbeta primers and 13 Jbeta primers went into the PCR. The method was immunoSEQ multiplex PCR; TCRdb's version includes in-frame clones alone and lacks a portion of them. The table includes fewer than 300,000 clones, 80% detected once. General study findings and limits: The productive fraction for most TCR beta V segments was about 87% or about 30% in an earlier analysis.

This clonotype was sampled from a girl between 2 and 10 years old in good health and CMV-seronegative. Input material: PBMCs.

The CDR3 DNA reads TGTGCCAGCAGCTTACGAACGCTAAATCAGGGGTTCTATGGCTACACCTTC. Translating it yields CASSLRTLNQGFYGYTF. V is TRBV13 and J is TRBJ1-2, with D maybe TRBD1 (6 bases). V lost 2 bases and J 4 bases, leaving 20 bases between the germline ends. Germline V CDR1 and CDR2: PRHDT, FYEKMQ (reference sequence). The CDR3 has 17 amino acids.